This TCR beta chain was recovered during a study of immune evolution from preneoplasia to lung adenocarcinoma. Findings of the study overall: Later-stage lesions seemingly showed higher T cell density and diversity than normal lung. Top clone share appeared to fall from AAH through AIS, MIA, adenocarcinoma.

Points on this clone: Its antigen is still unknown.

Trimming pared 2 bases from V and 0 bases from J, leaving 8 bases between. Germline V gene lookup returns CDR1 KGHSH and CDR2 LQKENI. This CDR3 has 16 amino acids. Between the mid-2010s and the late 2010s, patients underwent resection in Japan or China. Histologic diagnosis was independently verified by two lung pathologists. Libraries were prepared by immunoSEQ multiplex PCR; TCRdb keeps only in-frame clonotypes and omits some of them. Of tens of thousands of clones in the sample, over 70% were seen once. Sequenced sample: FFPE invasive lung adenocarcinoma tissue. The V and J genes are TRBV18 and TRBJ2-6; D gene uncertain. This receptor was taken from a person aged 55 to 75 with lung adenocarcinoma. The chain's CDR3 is CASSPKESSGANVLTF. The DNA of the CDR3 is TGTGCCAGCTCACCAAAGGAGTCCTCTGGGGCCAACGTCCTGACTTTC.